This T cell receptor beta chain appears in the sequencing data of a study of human T cells and chemical hapten exposure. In the study overall: Yields of TCR per sample differed, chiefly owing to small differences in pooled library volume.

Study results and caveats: No shift was seen in TCRs above 1 in 1000 frequency with DPC sensitization.

Single cDNA molecules in the library carried unique molecular identifiers attached during preparation. In the original processing: Per sample, the median was about 95,000 TCRs, with values from around 25,000 to 690,000. TCRdb passed the RACE reads through MiXCR, listing each CDR3 protein once. These V and J calls derive from TCRdb rather than the authors' analysis. Of more than 75,000 distinct CDR3 sequences detected, 8.6% appear once; the ten largest clones hold over 1.5%. Notes on this clonotype: The antigen remains unidentified.

Time point defined: healthy volunteer bleed at 6 weeks. Extraction yielded total RNA from whole blood (unfractionated). CDR3 length: 17 residues. Trimming at V came to 5 bases and at J to 1 base, leaving 8 bases not matched to a gene. Germline CDR1 reads SGHVT; CDR2 reads SQSDAQ. Sequenced input: whole blood. This sequence was found in a male donor in good health. Some clones in this sample may be carry-over from other donors' samples. The chain combines TRBV7-4 with TRBJ2-3, with 11 bases identical to TRBD2. This CDR3 is CASSPKGLAARTDTQYF. CDR3 sequence (DNA): TGTGCCAGCAGCCCCAAGGGACTAGCGGCCCGCACAGATACGCAGTATTTT.